One sample yielded the 8 T cell receptor beta chains listed below, sequenced in a study of blood T cell repertoires in COVID-19. Libraries were prepared by immunoSEQ multiplex PCR; TCRdb keeps only in-frame clonotypes and omits some of them. The sample contains approximately 300,000 clones, 90% of which appear only once. Sequencing was performed on peripheral blood. The receptors were gathered from a woman aged 40 to 50 with acute or convalescent COVID-19.

J is TRBJ1-1 and V is TRBV2; 10 nucleotides agree with TRBD1. Germline CDR1 SNHLY, CDR2 FYNNEI. The trim removed 1 base at V and 5 bases at J, leaving 1 base unmatched. The CDR3 is 14 residues long. DNA of the CDR3: TGTGCCAGCAGTGAAGGGGGACAGGGGACTGAAGCTTTCTTT. Translation gives CASSEGGQGTEAFF.

The chain combines TRBV4-1 with TRBJ1-1; D gene ambiguous. The V end lost 0 bases, the J end lost 4 bases, and 18 bases lay between the germline ends. The CDR3 runs 17 residues. Germline assignment: CDR1 MGHRA and CDR2 YSYEKL. CDR3 residues: CASSQDRGRRIRTEAFF. The CDR3 coding sequence is TGCGCCAGCAGCCAAGATAGAGGGAGAAGGATACGCACTGAAGCTTTCTTT.

The table lists this clone with a count of one. The genes are TRBV6-2 or TRBV6-3 and TRBJ1-2; 9 bases align to TRBD1. V lost 6 bases to trimming and J lost 1 base; unmatched junction nucleotides: 3. CDR3 length: 14 residues. From germline, CDR1 is MNHEY and CDR2 SVGEGT. The CDR3 protein is CASSRTGDNYGYTF. The CDR3 nucleotides read TGTGCCAGCAGCAGGACAGGGGATAACTATGGCTACACCTTC.

This chain connects TRBV11-2 to TRBJ2-7; 9 bases are a match to TRBD1. The J segment lost 2 bases and the V segment lost 5 bases, leaving 7 bases of the junction unmatched. Germline loops: CDR1 SGHAT, CDR2 FQNNGV. The CDR3 is made up of 15 amino acids. The CDR3 region has the DNA TGTGCCAGCAGCATGGACAGGGGATACACCTACGAGCAGTACGTC. This gives the protein CASSMDRGYTYEQYV.

The rearrangement links TRBV11-1 to TRBJ2-3; TRBD2 might be the D (5 bases). This CDR3 comprises 14 residues. From germline, CDR1 is SGHAT and CDR2 FQDESV (reference sequence). V was trimmed by 5 bases and J by 3 bases, leaving 12 bases between them. The CDR3 DNA sequence: TGTGCCAGCAGCCCCCTCGGGATAACAGATACGCAGTATTTT. Protein: CASSPLGITDTQYF.

The rearrangement links TRBV11-2 to TRBJ1-1; D unresolved. The germline V gene has CDR1 SGHAT and CDR2 FQNNGV. The ends were cut back, 0 bases at V and 7 bases at J, with 9 bases in the middle. The CDR3 sequence is 13 residues long. Written as DNA, the CDR3 is TGTGCCAGCAGCTTAGAGTCGGGGAGTGAAGCTTTCTTT. Translating it yields CASSLESGSEAFF.

The genes are TRBV6-1 and TRBJ1-3, with D unclear. Trimming removed 3 bases at V and 0 bases at J, with 6 bases between. The CDR3 totals 14 residues. Germline CDR1 reads MNHNS; CDR2 reads SASEGT. In DNA form, the CDR3 reads TGTGCCAGCAGTGACATTTCCTCTGGAAACACCATATATTTT. Translated, it gives CASSDISSGNTIYF.

This chain joins TRBV9 and TRBJ2-6; D gene unclear. Trimming shortened V by 6 bases and J by 0 bases, and 7 bases separated the two germline ends. The germline V gene has CDR1 SGDLS and CDR2 YYNGEE. This CDR3 is built from 14 residues. CDR3 protein: CASTTTSGANVLTF. The CDR3 bases are TGTGCCAGCACTACCACCTCTGGGGCCAACGTCCTGACTTTC.